The 32 T cell receptor beta chains below were found in one sample sequenced in a study of T cell changes during pregnancy in multiple sclerosis. Only in-frame clones appear in the TCRdb table, and some are missing; sequencing was by immunoSEQ multiplex PCR. The table includes approximately 65,000 clones, roughly 89% detected once. This specimen was peripheral blood, taken in the third trimester of pregnancy. The receptors originated from a female donor in good health, enrolled as a control in a pregnancy study.

This chain joins TRBV5-1 and TRBJ1-6; D gene uncertain. The V end was cut by 5 bases, the J end by 5 bases, with 11 bases between. The CDR3 spans 14 residues. Germline assignment: CDR1 SGHRS and CDR2 YFSETQ. In DNA, the CDR3 is TGCGCCAGCAGTGGTGAACAGAATAATTCACCCCTCCACTTT. This translates into CASSGEQNNSPLHF.

The CDR3 here is CAWAGTGNSPLHF. The CDR3 nucleotides read TGTGCCTGGGCCGGGACAGGGAATTCACCCCTCCACTTT. J is TRBJ1-6 and V is TRBV30, with 9 positions matching TRBD1. Trimming cost V 5 bases and J 7 bases; bases outside gene matches: 3. Germline-derived CDR1 and CDR2 are GTSNPN and SVGIG (reference sequence). CDR3 length: 13 residues.

The CDR3 nucleotides are TGTGCCAGCAGCAGGGGAAATAGGAATTCACCCCTCCACTTT. This sequence encodes CASSRGNRNSPLHF. This chain uses TRBV14 with TRBJ1-6; the D gene is possibly TRBD1 (5 bases). This CDR3 has 14 residues. Germline V gives CDR1 SGHDN, CDR2 FVKESK. V lost 5 bases, J lost 7 bases, and 12 bases lay in between.

As for this clone: The junction does not match germline at one end; this may be a read error. V is TRBV27 and J is TRBJ1-1; D perhaps matches TRBD1 (5 bases). Germline V CDR1 and CDR2: MNHEY, SMNVEV (reference sequence). CDR3 length: 12 amino acids. CDR3 amino acids: CASSLNMGPRVF. The CDR3 nucleotides read TGTGCCAGCAGTTTAAATATGGGGCCCAGGGTCTTT.

The chain carries TRBV15 and TRBJ2-2; 8 positions agree with TRBD2. There are 16 residues in the CDR3. The V gene end was trimmed by 3 bases and the J gene end by 5 bases; junction bases not matched to a gene: 8. Looked up from germline, CDR1 is LNHNV and CDR2 is YYDKDF (reference sequence). The CDR3 is CATSSPGLARTGELFF. The CDR3 nucleotides read TGTGCCACCAGCAGTCCCGGACTAGCACGGACCGGGGAGCTGTTTTTT.

The V and J genes are TRBV6-5 and TRBJ2-3, with 9 bases matching TRBD1. Per the germline V gene, CDR1 is MNHEY and CDR2 is SVGAGI. The length of the CDR3 is 15 residues. V gave up 6 bases and J gave up 0 bases; unmatched junction bases: 4. CDR3 loop: CASRRTGASTDTQYF. The CDR3 DNA is TGTGCCAGCAGGAGGACAGGGGCGAGCACAGATACGCAGTATTTT.

This CDR3 is CSAGRGGGYTF. The CDR3 nucleotides are TGCAGTGCTGGTCGGGGGGGCGGCTACACCTTC. This sequence joins TRBV20-1 and TRBJ1-2, with TRBD1 as a possible D gene (6 bases). V lost 5 bases, J lost 8 bases, and 12 bases lay in between. CDR3 length equals 11 residues. The germline CDR1 and CDR2 sequences are DFQATT and SNEGSKA (reference sequence).

This chain connects TRBV6-6 to TRBJ2-3, with TRBD2 as a possible D gene (6 bases). CDR3 length equals 14 residues. V was shortened by 2 bases and J by 2 bases, with 8 bases between the two germline ends. Per germline, CDR1 MNHNY and CDR2 SVGAGI (reference sequence). The CDR3 spells CASSYEGLTDTQYF. CDR3 DNA sequence: TGTGCCAGCAGTTACGAGGGACTCACAGATACGCAGTATTTT.

This clone was picked up a small number of times. This chain links TRBV27 with TRBJ2-7; 7 nucleotides match TRBD2. V lost 2 bases and J lost 0; bases outside the gene matches: 4. The length of the CDR3 is 15 residues. Germline lookup yields CDR1 MNHEY and CDR2 SMNVEV (reference sequence). The CDR3 nucleotides read TGTGCCAGCAGTTTAAGGCGGGGGATCTCCTACGAGCAGTACTTC. Amino acids: CASSLRRGISYEQYF.

This chain links TRBV30 with TRBJ2-7, with 7 bases identical to TRBD1. V gave up 7 bases and J gave up 3 bases; unmatched junction bases: 3. Germline CDR1 is GTSNPN and CDR2 is SVGIG (reference sequence). The CDR3 is made up of 11 amino acids. The CDR3 is CALNRGYEQYF. CDR3 in DNA: TGTGCCTTGAACAGGGGCTACGAGCAGTACTTC.

The chain carries TRBV7-8 and TRBJ1-4, with 7 bases that match TRBD1. Germline CDR1 SGHVS, CDR2 FQNEAQ. CDR3 length: 17 residues. The trim removed 1 base at V and 7 bases at J, leaving 12 bases unmatched. DNA of the CDR3: TGTGCCAGCAGCTTAGTCCACAGGGGCGGCCTTGGTGAAAAACTGTTTTTT. This translates into CASSLVHRGGLGEKLFF.

The chain carries TRBV5-1 and TRBJ1-2; D remains ambiguous. The ends were cut back, 0 bases at V and 4 bases at J, with 7 bases in the middle. This CDR3 has 13 residues. Germline V gene lookup returns CDR1 SGHRS and CDR2 YFSETQ. CDR3 region: CASSLDSSYGYTF. As DNA, the CDR3 is TGCGCCAGCAGCTTGGACAGCTCCTATGGCTACACCTTC.

The chain couples TRBV30 to TRBJ1-1; unclear D gene. V gave up 3 bases and J gave up 8 bases, with 10 bases separating them. Germline-derived CDR1 and CDR2 are GTSNPN and SVGIG (reference sequence). The CDR3 totals 11 residues. The CDR3 loop is CAWRTGKEAFF. As DNA, the CDR3 is TGTGCCTGGAGAACTGGTAAGGAAGCTTTCTTT.

J is TRBJ1-1 and V is TRBV10-3; TRBD1 agrees at 8 bases. Germline CDR1 is ENHRY and CDR2 is SYGVKD. The CDR3 consists of 12 residues. With 8 bases clipped from V and 3 bases from J, the junction kept 2 bases outside the gene matches. CDR3 DNA: TGTGCCATCCAGGGGGCGGACACTGAAGCTTTCTTT. Translation gives CAIQGADTEAFF.

The chain combines TRBV4-3 with TRBJ2-2; 8 positions agree with TRBD2. Germline loops: CDR1 LGHNA, CDR2 YSLEER. V dropped 0 bases and J dropped 6; count of bases not matched to a gene: 9. CDR3 length: 17 residues. CDR3 coding DNA: TGCGCCAGCAGCCAAGAATCGGACGGGGGGGCTTCCGGGGAGCTGTTTTTT. This codes for CASSQESDGGASGELFF.

The rearrangement links TRBV7-2 to TRBJ1-3; 7 bases map to TRBD1. Germline CDR1 and CDR2: SGHTA and FQGNSA. The CDR3 loop spans 17 amino acids. Germline trimming cut 5 bases from V and 0 bases from J; bases unmatched to any gene: 10. The chain's CDR3 is CASSPTRGLISGNTIYF. CDR3 sequence (DNA): TGTGCCAGCAGCCCGACTAGGGGGCTCATCTCTGGAAACACCATATATTTT. Based on the CDR3 plus reference TRBV7-2 and TRBJ1-3, the full variable domain is GAGVSQSPSNKVTEKGKDVELRCDPISGHTALYWYRQSLGQGLEFLIYFQGNSAPDKSGLPSDRFSAERTGGSVSTLTIQRTQQEDSAVYLCASSPTRGLISGNTIYFGEGSWLTVV.

The chain is built from TRBV7-9 and TRBJ1-5; D perhaps matches TRBD1 (6 bases). The CDR3 has 14 residues. The germline CDR1 and CDR2 sequences are SEHNR and FQNEAQ (reference sequence). V lost 5 bases to trimming and J lost 4 bases, with 12 bases between them. CDR3 residues: CASSPPGVNQPQHF. The CDR3 DNA follows: TGTGCCAGCAGCCCCCCAGGGGTAAATCAGCCCCAGCATTTT.

As DNA, the CDR3 is TGTGCCAGCATAGTGGGACTAGCGGGGGGGAGGGGCACAGATACGCAGTATTTT. This translates into CASIVGLAGGRGTDTQYF. This chain links TRBV2 with TRBJ2-3, with TRBD2 identical over 16 bases. The CDR3 runs 18 residues. Germline CDR1 SNHLY, CDR2 FYNNEI. V lost 7 bases, J lost 1 base, and 8 bases stayed unmatched.

The chain employs TRBV9 and TRBJ2-7, with 7 bases matching TRBD1. Unmatched junction bases numbered 6, after V lost 0 bases and J lost 3 bases. Germline CDR1 SGDLS, CDR2 YYNGEE. The CDR3 has 15 residues. In DNA form, the CDR3 reads TGTGCCAGCAGCGTAGCGGGACAGCGAGACTACGAGCAGTACTTC. It yields the protein CASSVAGQRDYEQYF.

This clone showed up just once. For the CDR3, the DNA is TGTGCCAGCATCCAAGGGAGACCTGGAAACACCATATATTTT. Amino acids: CASIQGRPGNTIYF. The chain is built from TRBV2 and TRBJ1-3; D gene uncertain. Germline lookup yields CDR1 SNHLY and CDR2 FYNNEI. The CDR3 length is 14 residues. V dropped 7 bases and J dropped 2 bases, with 12 bases sitting between them.

The chain joins TRBV7-6 to TRBJ2-5; 8 bases match TRBD2. Trimming cost V 5 bases and J 1 base; bases outside gene matches: 9. The CDR3 has 16 residues. Germline lookup yields CDR1 SGHVS and CDR2 FNYEAQ. Here the CDR3 reads CASSPAGAGGQETQYF. The CDR3 region has the DNA TGTGCCAGCAGCCCTGCGGGCGCGGGGGGCCAAGAGACCCAGTACTTC.

The V gene is TRBV19, the J gene TRBJ2-3; TRBD1 aligns across 7 bases. The V and J ends lost 7 bases and 2 bases, in that order; junction bases with no gene match: 3. CDR1 LNHDA and CDR2 SQIVND come from the germline V gene (reference sequence). This CDR3 spans 13 amino acids. CDR3 coding DNA: TGTGCCAGTACGGACAGGTTCACAGATACGCAGTATTTT. Translation: CASTDRFTDTQYF.

This rearrangement joins TRBV7-6 to TRBJ2-2, with 7 positions matching TRBD1. Germline trimming cut 4 bases from V and 4 bases from J; bases unmatched to any gene: 6. CDR1 SGHVS and CDR2 FNYEAQ come from the germline V gene. The CDR3 covers 15 residues. CDR3 sequence: CASSSGAGGTGELFF. CDR3 coding DNA: TGTGCCAGCAGCTCAGGGGCAGGGGGCACCGGGGAGCTGTTTTTT. Full variable domain (missing parts from reference TRBV7-6 and TRBJ2-2): GAGVSQSPRYKVTKRGQDVALRCDPISGHVSLYWYRQALGQGPEFLTYFNYEAQQDKSGLPNDRFSAERPEGSISTLTIQRTEQRDSAMYRCASSSGAGGTGELFFGEGSRLTVL.

This chain links TRBV7-9 with TRBJ2-7, with a tentative D call TRBD2 (6 bases). Germline V gives CDR1 SEHNR, CDR2 FQNEAQ (reference sequence). The V end lost 8 bases, the J end lost 0 bases, and 14 bases lay between the germline ends. This CDR3 is built from 14 residues. The CDR3 DNA reads as TGTGCCAGCCGGGGAGGAGGAACCTCCTACGAGCAGTACTTC. Protein product: CASRGGGTSYEQYF.

The V gene is TRBV7-6, the J gene TRBJ1-2; D is ambiguous. This CDR3 contains 13 residues. The V end was cut by 5 bases, the J end by 7 bases, with 14 bases between. Looked up from germline, CDR1 is SGHVS and CDR2 is FNYEAQ. The CDR3 DNA reads TGTGCCAGCAGCCCAAGCCCTGTTGGTGGCTACACCTTC. Translated, it gives CASSPSPVGGYTF.

The V gene is TRBV6-1, the J gene TRBJ1-5; no reliable D call. V lost 4 bases and J lost 7, with 5 bases in between. CDR3 length: 11 amino acids. Germline values: CDR1 MNHNS, CDR2 SASEGT. CDR3 protein: CASSAGQPQHF. Written as DNA, the CDR3 is TGTGCCAGCAGTGCGGGACAGCCCCAGCATTTT.

V gene TRBV7-2 combines with J gene TRBJ2-5; TRBD2 agrees at 9 bases. The germline V gene encodes CDR1 SGHTA and CDR2 FQGNSA. V lost 1 base, J lost 2 bases, and 8 bases stayed unmatched. The CDR3 contains 17 residues. CDR3 amino acids: CASSLGGGGAEQETQYF. For the CDR3, the DNA is TGTGCCAGCAGCTTAGGGGGCGGGGGGGCGGAGCAAGAGACCCAGTACTTC.

The chain employs TRBV7-9 and TRBJ1-2; TRBD1 might be the D (6 bases). CDR3 length: 13 residues. In germline, CDR1 is SEHNR, CDR2 FQNEAQ (reference sequence). The V end was cut by 0 bases, the J end by 7 bases, with 9 bases between. CDR3 in DNA: TGTGCCAGCAGCTTAGCGGGAGGGGGTGGCTACACCTTC. As protein: CASSLAGGGGYTF.

V usage is TRBV5-6 and J usage is TRBJ1-3, with 9 bases that match TRBD1. The germline V gene encodes CDR1 SGHDT and CDR2 YYEEEE. With 0 bases clipped from V and 0 bases from J, the junction kept 4 bases outside the gene matches. This CDR3 is built from 17 residues. Here the CDR3 reads CASSLGTGVNSGNTIYF. In DNA, the CDR3 is TGTGCCAGCAGCTTGGGGACAGGGGTTAACTCTGGAAACACCATATATTTT.

The chain employs TRBV7-3 and TRBJ2-1; TRBD2 aligns across 12 bases. The germline gives CDR1 SGHTA, CDR2 FQGTGA. The CDR3 runs to 15 residues. Trimming took 5 bases from V and 9 from J; bases not matched to a gene: 8. The CDR3 bases are TGTGCCAGCAGCCCCACTAGCGGGGGGCCGGGTGAGCAGTTCTTC. It yields the protein CASSPTSGGPGEQFF.

The rearrangement joins TRBV28 to TRBJ1-1; D uncertain. V lost 6 bases and J 1 base, leaving 9 bases between the germline ends. This CDR3 is 13 amino acids long. Germline CDR1 reads MDHEN; CDR2 reads SYDVKM. CDR3 region: CASRGSWNTEAFF. The CDR3, as DNA: TGTGCCAGCAGGGGCAGCTGGAACACTGAAGCTTTCTTT.

This chain connects TRBV27 to TRBJ1-6, with D hard to call. The CDR3 consists of 13 residues. CDR1 and CDR2 from the germline V gene are MNHEY and SMNVEV (reference sequence). V was trimmed by 0 bases and J by 10 bases, leaving 7 bases between them. CDR3 amino acids: CASSLSAVSPLHF. DNA of the CDR3: TGTGCCAGCAGTTTATCGGCGGTATCACCCCTCCACTTT.